Shown below are 5 T cell receptor beta chains from a single sample sequenced in a study of blood T cells in healthy people across ages. Next came a second PCR, run for roughly 6 to 11 cycles, which used a sample-barcoded 5' primer along with a J-beta primer mix. TCRdb passed the 5' RACE reads through MiXCR, listing each CDR3 protein once. Here the sample spans 1,500,000 or so distinct CDR3 sequences, roughly 60% being singletons. The sequenced sample was blood. These receptor sequences come from a man aged 18 to 30 in good health.

CDR3 bases: TGTGCCAGCAGCAAGACAGGGGGCGCTTCCTACGAGCAGTACTTC. It specifies CASSKTGGASYEQYF. The chain carries TRBV27 and TRBJ2-7, with TRBD1 matching 10 bases. Germline CDR1 reads MNHEY; CDR2 reads SMNVEV (reference sequence). The CDR3 is made up of 15 amino acids. With 6 bases clipped from V and 1 base from J, the junction kept 6 bases outside the gene matches.

CDR3 loop: CASRARGPTEAFF. CDR3 bases: TGTGCCAGCAGAGCAAGGGGTCCTACTGAAGCTTTCTTT. The rearrangement links TRBV6-5 to TRBJ1-1; possible D gene TRBD1, 5 bases. The CDR3 consists of 13 residues. Germline-derived CDR1 and CDR2 are MNHEY and SVGAGI. Trimming cost V 6 bases and J 5 bases, with 13 bases left between them.

This clonotype was recorded a few times. Here the CDR3 reads CASSVAGGLRYEQYF. The CDR3 nucleotides read TGTGCCAGCAGCGTAGCGGGGGGATTACGCTACGAGCAGTACTTC. The chain recombines TRBV9 with TRBJ2-7; 7 bases line up with TRBD2. Germline CDR1 and CDR2: SGDLS and YYNGEE. V lost 0 bases, J lost 3 bases, and 6 bases stayed unmatched. The CDR3 spans 15 residues.

J is TRBJ2-7 and V is TRBV27; the match to TRBD2 covers 11 bases. CDR3 size: 15 residues. From germline, CDR1 is MNHEY and CDR2 SMNVEV (reference sequence). The V gene end was trimmed by 11 bases and the J gene end by 2 bases; junction bases not matched to a gene: 11. The CDR3, as DNA: TGTGCCTCATCGATCTCTAGCGGGGGGACCTACGAGCAGTACTTC. This encodes CASSISSGGTYEQYF.

This clonotype was counted a few times. The chain carries TRBV10-3 and TRBJ2-6, with D perhaps given as TRBD1 or TRBD2 (5 bases each). Germline values: CDR1 ENHRY, CDR2 SYGVKD. The CDR3 spans 13 residues. V dropped 10 bases and J dropped 4 bases, with 11 bases sitting between them. The CDR3 sequence is CATEGSGANVLTF. CDR3 coding DNA: TGTGCCACCGAGGGGTCCGGGGCCAACGTCCTGACTTTC.